This record looks at one TCR beta chain sequence and its context. Its antigen remains undetermined. No qualities accompany the bases; no much larger clone lies one base away. This sample stems from a study of OX40 agonist ivuxolimab in advanced cancers. Some background on the complete study: Ivuxolimab was an agonistic, fully human IgG2 monoclonal antibody directed against OX40 (CD134), a costimulatory receptor. Intravenous ivuxolimab was administered to patients every 2 weeks at six dose levels: 0.01, 0.1, 0.3, 1.5, 3 and 10 mg/kg. Among the roughly 50 dose-escalation patients, about 19 had hepatocellular carcinoma, some 15 melanoma, 9 renal cell carcinoma and 9 head and neck cancer. A male proportion of about 79% and a mean age of 60 years, ranging from roughly 20 to 80, were recorded for the dose-escalation cohort. Prior anti-PD-1, anti-PD-L1 or anti-CTLA-4 therapy was permitted, and 40% of dose-escalation patients had received checkpoint inhibitors. Three dose-escalation patients achieved partial responses, one with hepatocellular carcinoma and two with cutaneous melanoma. Peripheral TCRbeta sequencing was intended to test whether TCR sequence diversity was altered and clonal T-cell expansion was caused by ivuxolimab. The paper reports the monotherapy dose-escalation portion (N of about 50 patients) of the phase I ivuxolimab trial.

Genomic DNA was extracted from sorted cells for sequencing of the TCRbeta CDR3 region. The immunoSEQ Assay was used for sequencing of TCRbeta CDR3 regions. In TCRdb, the immuneACCESS table is reduced to in-frame sequences with V and J assigned. These tables do not hold every clone; where another copy was compared, an unresolved V gene accounts for under half, and the others remain unexplained. The sample has fewer than 80,000 clones on record, around 88% of them singletons. In total, the top ten clones hold under 0.7% of the sample. Broader findings and caveats from the paper: At doses of 0.1 to 3.0 mg/kg, clonal expansion of both CD4+ and CD8+ T cells in blood was seen between baseline and week 6. In partial responders in the 0.1-3.0 mg/kg groups, normalized peripheral clonal expansion was found to be among the lowest, especially among CD8+ T cells. After ivuxolimab, more expanded clones were found on average in CD8+ T cells than in CD4+ T cells. Low levels of normalized T-cell clonal expansion were also seen in some nonresponding patients. The antigen specificity of the peripheral T cells that underwent clonal expansion was not determined.

Patients with a history of autoimmune disease or receiving systemic immunosuppression were excluded from the trial. Peripheral blood for TCR sequencing was collected from all dose cohorts at baseline, on cycle 4 day 1, and on cycle 7 day 1. The samples were taken from a phase I, first-in-human, multicenter, open-label dose-escalation trial of ivuxolimab. Adults with locally advanced or metastatic melanoma, renal cell, hepatocellular, or head and neck squamous cell carcinoma were enrolled in the trial. Before TCR sequencing, CD4+ T cells and CD8+ T cells from peripheral blood were sorted into separate populations. V is clipped by 3 bases and J by 7 bases, and the sequence between their germline boundaries is 10 bases long. Taken from cysteine to phenylalanine, the CDR3 has 13 residues. Only the CDR3 part of the read is kept: 39 bases, read in frame from the first base. The CDR1 and CDR2 encoded by the germline V gene are MNHNS and SASEGT.

The sequenced sample was CD4+ or CD8+ T cells sorted from blood, obtained in a trial of the OX40 agonist ivuxolimab. In this chain, TRBV6-1 is recombined with TRBJ1-5; possibly the D gene is TRBD1, per 5 matching bases. The origin of this receptor is an adult with an advanced solid tumor such as melanoma, head and neck, liver or kidney cancer. CDR3 region: CASSETVRQPQHF. The nucleotide sequence is TGTGCCAGCAGTGAGACAGTAAGGCAGCCCCAGCATTTT.